This entry concerns a single TCR beta chain. V lost 2 bases and J 1 base, leaving 16 bases between the germline ends. This CDR3 is built from 17 residues. Germline V CDR1 and CDR2: ENHRY, SYGVKD. The data originate from a study of blood T cell repertoires in COVID-19. Study as a whole: Both acute and convalescent COVID-19 samples were obtained from the United States, Italy and Spain.

In the study's own analysis: Amplification from reference gene primers served as the basis for estimated nucleated cell counts. The protocol was immunoSEQ multiplex PCR, while the TCRdb copy is restricted to in-frame clones and leaves out a portion. V and J calls plus clone size are reproduced from that table; the DNA served to infer D and trimming. The table includes just over 200,000 clones, over 60% detected once. The sequenced sample consisted of peripheral blood. This chain uses TRBV10-3 with TRBJ2-3; a possible D gene is TRBD1 (6 bases). This TCR was recovered from a woman between 65 and 79 years old with acute or convalescent COVID-19. CDR3 coding DNA: TGTGCCATCAGTGAGCCCCAAGGGGCAGGGGGCACAGATACGCAGTATTTT. Translating gives CAISEPQGAGGTDTQYF.